Shown below are 22 T cell receptor beta chains from a single sample sequenced in a study of PD-L1 blockade in urothelial cancer. Measured with immunoSEQ multiplex PCR; TCRdb has only the in-frame clones, and not every one. In the table there are 45,000 to 60,000 clones, roughly nine tenths of which are singletons. The material was PBMCs, obtained around atezolizumab (anti-PD-L1) treatment. The source of these receptors is a man between 60 and 70 years old with urothelial cancer.

The V and J genes are TRBV5-1 and TRBJ1-1; D might be TRBD1 (5 bases). With 0 bases removed from V and 0 bases from J, the gap between germline ends came to 9 bases. This CDR3 region has 15 residues. The germline V gene encodes CDR1 SGHRS and CDR2 YFSETQ. The DNA for the CDR3 is TGCGCCAGCAGCTTGGTTCGGGGGATGAACACTGAAGCTTTCTTT. This codes for CASSLVRGMNTEAFF.

This chain connects TRBV13 to TRBJ2-1, with D hard to call. Germline-derived CDR1 and CDR2 are PRHDT and FYEKMQ (reference sequence). This CDR3 is 16 amino acids long. V dropped 2 bases and J dropped 0 bases, with 11 bases sitting between them. The CDR3: CASSLTARTSYNEQFF. In DNA, the CDR3 is TGTGCCAGCAGCTTAACTGCACGCACCTCCTACAATGAGCAGTTCTTC.

The chain couples TRBV7-9 to TRBJ2-7; maybe TRBD2 (5 bases). This CDR3 spans 13 amino acids. V was clipped by 1 base and J by 6 bases, with 10 bases between them. In germline, CDR1 is SEHNR, CDR2 FQNEAQ (reference sequence). CDR3 in DNA: TGTGCCAGCAGCTTAGGAGTAGCGATCGAGCAGTACTTC. Its protein is CASSLGVAIEQYF.

The chain carries TRBV15 and TRBJ2-7, with 9 bases lining up with TRBD1. This CDR3 has 15 residues. V was clipped by 1 base and J by 2 bases; unmatched bases: 3. Germline CDR1 reads LNHNV; CDR2 reads YYDKDF (reference sequence). CDR3: CATSRGGTGTYEQYF. In DNA form, the CDR3 reads TGTGCCACCAGCAGAGGGGGGACAGGGACCTACGAGCAGTACTTC.

V and J are TRBV2 and TRBJ2-2; 8 nucleotides agree with TRBD1. The CDR3 spans 16 residues. Germline assignment: CDR1 SNHLY and CDR2 FYNNEI. V dropped 6 bases and J dropped 3; count of bases not matched to a gene: 9. CDR3 in amino acids: CASRSTRGRYTGELFF. In DNA form, the CDR3 reads TGTGCCAGCAGATCCACCAGGGGGCGTTACACCGGGGAGCTGTTTTTT.

The chain links TRBV5-4 to TRBJ1-6; 10 bases are a match to TRBD1. The V gene end was trimmed by 4 bases and the J gene end by 10 bases; junction bases not matched to a gene: 11. The CDR3 extends over 16 amino acids. Germline assignment: CDR1 SGHNT and CDR2 YYREEE (reference sequence). This CDR3 is CASSRSSGTGESPLHF. CDR3 DNA sequence: TGTGCCAGCAGCAGATCGTCCGGGACAGGGGAATCACCCCTCCACTTT.

The chain carries TRBV6-1 and TRBJ2-5; D possibly corresponds to TRBD2 (5 bases). The V and J ends lost 7 bases and 1 base respectively, with 10 bases between them. CDR3 size: 13 residues. Germline-derived CDR1 and CDR2 are MNHNS and SASEGT. CDR3 amino acids: CASMEVPQETQYF. The CDR3 DNA reads as TGTGCCAGCATGGAGGTCCCCCAAGAGACCCAGTACTTC.

The chain couples TRBV5-1 to TRBJ1-1; D call uncertain. Germline V gene lookup returns CDR1 SGHRS and CDR2 YFSETQ. The V end was cut by 0 bases, the J end by 4 bases, with 19 bases between. This CDR3 has 17 residues. The CDR3 is CASSLVRQHLQVTEAFF. CDR3 coding DNA: TGCGCCAGCAGCTTGGTTCGGCAGCATCTCCAGGTCACTGAAGCTTTCTTT. The variable domain in full, completed from reference TRBV5-1 and TRBJ1-1, reads KAGVTQTPRYLIKTRGQQVTLSCSPISGHRSVSWYQQTPGQGLQFLFEYFSETQRNKGNFPGRFSGRQFSNSRSEMNVSTLELGDSALYLCASSLVRQHLQVTEAFFGQGTRLTVV.

The gene calls are TRBV7-2 and TRBJ2-7, with 8 bases that match TRBD2. The CDR3 consists of 15 residues. Trimming at V came to 1 base and at J to 2 bases, leaving 4 bases not matched to a gene. The germline CDR1 and CDR2 sequences are SGHTA and FQGNSA. In DNA form, the CDR3 reads TGTGCCAGCAGCTTAGGAAGCGGGAGCCCCTACGAGCAGTACTTC. Translating it yields CASSLGSGSPYEQYF.

The chain is built from TRBV2 and TRBJ2-2; D possibly corresponds to TRBD2 (5 bases). Germline V gene sequence: CDR1 SNHLY, CDR2 FYNNEI. There are 15 residues in the CDR3. V lost 7 bases and J lost 2, with 14 bases in between. Written as DNA, the CDR3 is TGTGCCAGCAAATCGGGGAACAAAAACACCGGGGAGCTGTTTTTT. Protein: CASKSGNKNTGELFF.

The chain uses TRBV4-1 and TRBJ1-4; 8 nucleotides align to TRBD1. The V gene end was trimmed by 0 bases and the J gene end by 7 bases; junction bases not matched to a gene: 4. The CDR3 runs to 15 residues. The germline V gene has CDR1 MGHRA and CDR2 YSYEKL. The CDR3 coding sequence is TGCGCCAGCAGCCAAGATGGCAGGGGGCTTGAAAAACTGTTTTTT. It codes for CASSQDGRGLEKLFF.

The chain employs TRBV30 and TRBJ2-5, with a tentative D call TRBD2 (6 bases). The length of the CDR3 is 15 residues. Trimming stripped 1 base from V and 5 bases from J, with 17 bases between. Germline CDR1 GTSNPN, CDR2 SVGIG (reference sequence). CDR3 in DNA: TGTGCCTGGAGTGCCCCAATGGAGGGTAGGGAGACCCAGTACTTC. This gives the protein CAWSAPMEGRETQYF.

The chain employs TRBV27 and TRBJ2-3; 9 nucleotides match TRBD2. The CDR3 length is 14 residues. The trim removed 2 bases at V and 11 bases at J, leaving 8 bases unmatched. Germline values: CDR1 MNHEY, CDR2 SMNVEV (reference sequence). Written as DNA, the CDR3 is TGTGCCAGCAGTTTAGAACTAGCGGGCAACCAGCAGTATTTT. It translates to CASSLELAGNQQYF.

The chain combines TRBV4-1 with TRBJ2-7; TRBD2 matches 10 bases. V gave up 0 bases and J gave up 3 bases; unmatched junction bases: 8. This CDR3 is 17 amino acids long. Per germline, CDR1 MGHRA and CDR2 YSYEKL. CDR3 amino acids: CASSQDILAGRFYEQYF. CDR3 coding DNA: TGCGCCAGCAGCCAAGATATACTAGCGGGACGTTTCTACGAGCAGTACTTC.

This chain links TRBV9 with TRBJ2-3; 8 positions agree with TRBD2. Per the germline V gene, CDR1 is SGDLS and CDR2 is YYNGEE. The CDR3 is 15 residues long. Trimming took 0 bases from V and 8 from J; bases not matched to a gene: 8. The CDR3 loop reads CASSVAGGRSGTQYF. The DNA of the CDR3 is TGTGCCAGCAGCGTAGCGGGGGGGCGATCAGGTACGCAGTATTTT.

The chain recombines TRBV7-3 with TRBJ2-2; D is perhaps TRBD2 (7 bases). Deletions cut 3 bases from V and 4 bases from J, with 15 bases between. Germline V gives CDR1 SGHTA, CDR2 FQGTGA. The CDR3 has 16 amino acids. CDR3 amino acids: CASSFGGGPGTGELFF. As DNA, the CDR3 is TGTGCCAGCAGCTTTGGGGGGGGGCCGGGCACCGGGGAGCTGTTTTTT.

CDR3 residues: CASSSRGSLWNEQFF. CDR3 nucleotide sequence: TGTGCCAGCAGCTCGCGGGGGAGCCTTTGGAATGAGCAGTTCTTC. V is TRBV7-9 and J is TRBJ2-1, with 7 bases aligning to TRBD2. With V trimmed by 4 bases and J by 7 bases, 10 bases remained unmatched. From germline, CDR1 is SEHNR and CDR2 FQNEAQ (reference sequence). The CDR3 covers 15 residues.

This clone appeared once. The CDR3 nucleotides are TGCGCCAGCAGCCAAGCGACTAGCTACAATGAGCAGTTCTTC. Its translation is CASSQATSYNEQFF. This rearrangement joins TRBV4-3 to TRBJ2-1, with a tentative D call TRBD2 (6 bases). The V end was cut by 1 base, the J end by 3 bases, with 7 bases between. CDR1 and CDR2 (germline): LGHNA, YSLEER. This CDR3 is built from 14 residues.

The rearrangement uses TRBV19 and TRBJ1-1, with 8 bases lining up with TRBD1. The V gene's germline CDR1 is LNHDA and CDR2 SQIVND (reference sequence). The CDR3 covers 16 residues. Germline trimming cut 10 bases from V and 1 base from J; bases unmatched to any gene: 14. The DNA for the CDR3 is TGTGCCACCTTACCGGACAGGGCAAGTTGGAACACTGAAGCTTTCTTT. It specifies CATLPDRASWNTEAFF.

The rearrangement uses TRBV27 and TRBJ1-2, with no clear D. This CDR3 comprises 13 residues. Germline V gene data show CDR1 as MNHEY and CDR2 as SMNVEV (reference sequence). With 4 bases removed from V and 0 bases from J, the gap between germline ends came to 6 bases. DNA of the CDR3: TGTGCCAGCAGTTCAGTTCCTAACTATGGCTACACCTTC. It yields the protein CASSSVPNYGYTF.

V gene TRBV28 combines with J gene TRBJ1-2; 8 nucleotides match TRBD1. The CDR3 length is 14 residues. CDR1 is MDHEN, CDR2 SYDVKM, per germline. J lost 8 bases, V lost 5 bases, and 10 bases had no gene match. DNA of the CDR3: TGTGCCAGCAGTGAGGACAGGGACGTGCGGGGCTACACCTTC. Protein: CASSEDRDVRGYTF.

The rearrangement joins TRBV15 to TRBJ2-2; D remains ambiguous. The length of the CDR3 is 13 residues. Per the germline V gene, CDR1 is LNHNV and CDR2 is YYDKDF (reference sequence). With 5 bases removed from V and 1 base from J, the gap between germline ends came to 5 bases. CDR3 in DNA: TGTGCCACCAGCCTATTGAACACCGGGGAGCTGTTTTTT. Its translation: CATSLLNTGELFF.